The source of this T cell receptor beta chain is a study of T cell responses to AZD1222 COVID-19 vaccine. For this clone: What it recognizes is unknown.

Study results and caveats: Only a handful of individuals given AZD1222 were seropositive at baseline.

Trimming took 4 bases from V and 1 from J; bases not matched to a gene: 7. CDR3 length: 16 residues. TCRdb's table, derived via immunoSEQ multiplex PCR, lists solely in-frame clones and lacks some. The top ten clones hold 7% to 9.5% of a sample with roughly 180,000 clones, roughly 93% of them seen once. This specimen was peripheral blood, taken on day 0 of AZD1222 vaccination. The rearrangement uses TRBV23-1 and TRBJ1-5, with 7 positions matching TRBD1. TRBV23-1 is an open reading frame, and its role is uncertain. The receptor comes from an adult in good health. CDR3 bases: TGCGCCAGCAGTCTATTGGCAGGGGGAAGCAATCAGCCCCAGCATTTT. Translated: CASSLLAGGSNQPQHF.